This TCR beta chain originates from a study of beta chain features in type 1 diabetes. The wider study: Patients and healthy donors were similar in age, gender and cell yields. General observations from the study: Type 1 diabetes patients had moderately but significantly shorter TCRB CDR3s in all four CD4+ subsets. Patients with type 1 diabetes showed fewer VDJ junction insertions and more deletions.

The germline CDR1 and CDR2 sequences are LGHNA and YSLEER. V dropped 1 base and J dropped 6; count of bases not matched to a gene: 7. The CDR3 length is 15 residues. All of the isolated RNA was reverse transcribed, so expressed TCRB transcripts were sequenced. There were 3.5 million or so reads on average in the naive, central memory and regulatory T cell samples. Repertoires were generated with immunoSEQ multiplex PCR, while TCRdb's copy carries only in-frame clones and drops some. This sample yields some 370,000 clones, of which around 10% are seen a single time; 0.6% belongs to the top ten. In its sample, this clone was seen once. Antigen: not known.

This TCR came from a man under 40 with type 1 diabetes. V gene TRBV4-3 combines with J gene TRBJ1-2, with 8 bases fitting TRBD1. Sample: central memory CD4+ T cells from blood. The CDR3 region has the DNA TGCGCCAGCAGCCAAGGCCGACAGGGGTTCGATGGCTACACCTTC. Translating it yields CASSQGRQGFDGYTF.